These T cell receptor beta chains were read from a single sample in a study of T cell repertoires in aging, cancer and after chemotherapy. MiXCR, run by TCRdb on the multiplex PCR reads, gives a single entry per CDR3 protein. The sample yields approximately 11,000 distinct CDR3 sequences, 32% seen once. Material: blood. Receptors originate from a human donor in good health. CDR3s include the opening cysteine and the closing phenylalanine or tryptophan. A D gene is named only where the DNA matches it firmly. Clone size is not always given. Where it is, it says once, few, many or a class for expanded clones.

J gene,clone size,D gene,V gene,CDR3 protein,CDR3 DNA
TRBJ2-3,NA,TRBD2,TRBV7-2,CASSSAGGRADTQYF,TGTGCCAGCAGCTCAGCGGGAGGGAGAGCAGATACGCAGTATTTT
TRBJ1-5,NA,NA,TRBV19,CASSIDLRQPQHF,TGTGCCAGTAGTATTGATTTACGTCAGCCCCAGCATTTT
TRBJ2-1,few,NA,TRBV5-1,CASSFRGPGDYNEQFF,TGCGCCAGCAGCTTTAGGGGACCAGGAGACTACAATGAGCAGTTCTTC
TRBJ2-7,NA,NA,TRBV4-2,CASSQDRGRSEQYF,TGTGCCAGCAGCCAAGATCGGGGCAGGTCGGAGCAGTACTTC
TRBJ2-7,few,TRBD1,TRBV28,CASQTPGQSLWEQYF,TGTGCCAGCCAAACCCCGGGACAGAGTCTTTGGGAGCAGTACTTC
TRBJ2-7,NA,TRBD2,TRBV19,CASSAQRGSYEQYF,TGTGCCAGTAGTGCCCAGCGGGGCTCCTACGAGCAGTACTTC
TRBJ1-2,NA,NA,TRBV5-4,CASSLGGSVYGYTF,TGTGCCAGCAGCTTGGGGGGCTCGGTCTATGGCTACACCTTC
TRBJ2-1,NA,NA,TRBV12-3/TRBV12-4,CASSRDITLEQFF,TGTGCCAGCAGCCGCGACATAACGCTGGAGCAGTTCTTC
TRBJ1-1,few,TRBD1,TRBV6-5,CASSYSGTANTEAFF,TGTGCCAGCAGTTACTCAGGGACAGCTAACACTGAAGCTTTCTTT
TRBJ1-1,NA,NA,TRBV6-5,CASSYTTYPDRNTEAFF,TGTGCCAGCAGTTACACAACCTACCCGGACAGAAACACTGAAGCTTTCTTT
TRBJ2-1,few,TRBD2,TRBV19,CASSFGTSGRVGQFF,TGTGCCAGTAGTTTCGGGACTAGCGGGAGGGTTGGGCAGTTCTTC
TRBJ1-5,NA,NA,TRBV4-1,CASSQDQHGQPQHF,TGCGCCAGCAGCCAAGATCAGCACGGTCAGCCCCAGCATTTT
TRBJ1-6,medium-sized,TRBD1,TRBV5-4,CASSQVDRRNSPLHF,TGTGCCAGCAGCCAGGTGGACAGGCGTAATTCACCCCTCCACTTT
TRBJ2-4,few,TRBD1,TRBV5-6,CASGRGPKNIQYF,TGTGCCAGCGGAAGGGGGCCCAAAAACATTCAGTACTTC
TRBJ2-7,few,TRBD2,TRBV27,CASSLAGGLLWVF,TGTGCCAGCAGTCTAGCGGGAGGCCTCCTCTGGGTCTTC
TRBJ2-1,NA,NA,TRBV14,CASSQGSYSYNEQFF,TGTGCCAGCAGCCAAGGCAGCTACTCCTACAATGAGCAGTTCTTC
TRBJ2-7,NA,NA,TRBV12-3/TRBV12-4,CASSFSGFEQYF,TGTGCCAGCAGTTTCTCCGGGTTCGAGCAGTACTTC
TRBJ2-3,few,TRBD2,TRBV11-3,CASSRPGTSGEGDTQYF,TGTGCCAGCAGCCGTCCCGGGACTAGCGGGGAGGGAGATACGCAGTATTTT
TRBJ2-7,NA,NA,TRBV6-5,CASSTRDGTYEQYF,TGTGCCAGCAGTACCCGTGACGGGACCTACGAGCAGTACTTC
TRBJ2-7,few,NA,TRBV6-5,CASSDKGYEQYF,TGTGCCAGCAGTGACAAGGGTTACGAGCAGTACTTC
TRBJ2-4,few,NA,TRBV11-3,CASSRRTGTTLGAKNIQYF,TGTGCCAGCAGCCGGAGGACAGGGACTACCCTAGGAGCCAAAAACATTCAGTACTTC
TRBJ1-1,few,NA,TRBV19,CASSSGFYTNTEAFF,TGTGCCAGTAGTTCCGGGTTTTATACGAACACTGAAGCTTTCTTT
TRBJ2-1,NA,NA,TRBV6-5,CASSYFDSDGGQFF,TGTGCCAGCAGTTATTTCGACTCGGACGGCGGGCAGTTCTTC
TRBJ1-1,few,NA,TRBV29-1,CSVTEFDTEAFF,TGCAGCGTGACAGAATTTGACACTGAAGCTTTCTTT
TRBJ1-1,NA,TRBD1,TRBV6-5,CASSYSRTGGAEAFF,TGTGCCAGCAGTTACTCGCGGACAGGGGGAGCTGAAGCTTTCTTT
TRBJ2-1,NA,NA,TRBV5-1,CASSLESADYNEQFF,TGCGCCAGCAGCTTGGAATCAGCGGACTACAATGAGCAGTTCTTC
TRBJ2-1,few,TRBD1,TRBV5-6,CASSITGVGNEQFF,TGTGCCAGCAGCATAACAGGGGTGGGAAATGAGCAGTTCTTC
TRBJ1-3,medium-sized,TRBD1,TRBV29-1,CSADRGGNTIYF,TGCAGCGCTGACAGGGGAGGAAACACCATATATTTT
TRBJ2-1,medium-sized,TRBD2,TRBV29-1,CSIGLAGANEQFF,TGCAGCATAGGACTAGCGGGGGCTAATGAGCAGTTCTTC
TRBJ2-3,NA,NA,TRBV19,CASSIVSGSDTQYF,TGTGCCAGCAGCATCGTGTCGGGATCAGATACGCAGTATTTT
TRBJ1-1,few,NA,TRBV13,CASSNGQNTEAFF,TGTGCCAGCAGTAACGGACAGAACACTGAAGCTTTCTTT
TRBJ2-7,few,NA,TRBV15,CATSRDTGEEQYF,TGTGCCACCAGCAGAGATACCGGGGAAGAGCAGTACTTC
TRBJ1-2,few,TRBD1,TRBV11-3,CASSSPTGINYGYTF,TGTGCCAGCAGCTCCCCGACAGGGATCAACTATGGCTACACCTTC
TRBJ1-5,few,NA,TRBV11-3,CASTVLKQGEPQHF,TGTGCCAGCACCGTACTTAAACAGGGTGAGCCCCAGCATTTT
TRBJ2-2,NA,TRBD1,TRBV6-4,CASSGGTGNTGELFF,TGTGCCAGCAGTGGCGGGACAGGGAACACCGGGGAGCTGTTTTTT